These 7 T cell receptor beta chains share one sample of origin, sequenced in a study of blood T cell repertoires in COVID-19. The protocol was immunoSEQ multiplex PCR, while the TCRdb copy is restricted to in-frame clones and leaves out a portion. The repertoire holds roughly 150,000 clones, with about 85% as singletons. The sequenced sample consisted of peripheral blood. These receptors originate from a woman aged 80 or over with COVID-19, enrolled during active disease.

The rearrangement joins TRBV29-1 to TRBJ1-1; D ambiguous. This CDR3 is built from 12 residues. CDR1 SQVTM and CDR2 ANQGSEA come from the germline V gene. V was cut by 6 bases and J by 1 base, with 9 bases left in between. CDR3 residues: CSVLRWNTEAFF. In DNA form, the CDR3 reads TGCAGCGTACTGAGGTGGAACACTGAAGCTTTCTTT.

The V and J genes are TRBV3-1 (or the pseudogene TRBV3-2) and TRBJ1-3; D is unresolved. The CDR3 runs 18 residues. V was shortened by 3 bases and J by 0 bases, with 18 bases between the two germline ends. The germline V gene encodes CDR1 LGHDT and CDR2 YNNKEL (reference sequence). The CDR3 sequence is CASSHGLRAGNSGNTIYF. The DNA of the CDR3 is TGTGCCAGCAGCCATGGCCTGAGGGCAGGCAACTCTGGAAACACCATATATTTT.

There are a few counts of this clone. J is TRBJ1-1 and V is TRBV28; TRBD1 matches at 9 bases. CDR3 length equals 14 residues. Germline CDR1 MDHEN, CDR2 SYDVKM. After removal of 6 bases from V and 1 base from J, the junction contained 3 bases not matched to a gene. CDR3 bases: TGTGCCAGCAGCCTGGGACAGGGGAACACTGAAGCTTTCTTT. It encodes CASSLGQGNTEAFF. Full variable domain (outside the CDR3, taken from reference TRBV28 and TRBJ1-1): DVKVTQSSRYLVKRTGEKVFLECVQDMDHENMFWYRQDPGLGLRLIYFSYDVKMKEKGDIPEGYSVSREKKERFSLILESASTNQTSMYLCASSLGQGNTEAFFGQGTRLTVV.

CDR3 sequence (DNA): TGTGCCAGTAGTATGGGACAGGGCAATCAGCCCCAGCATTTT. Translating gives CASSMGQGNQPQHF. The rearrangement joins TRBV19 to TRBJ1-5; 8 nucleotides agree with TRBD1. Germline assignment: CDR1 LNHDA and CDR2 SQIVND (reference sequence). Trimming at V came to 3 bases and at J to 2 bases, leaving 0 bases not matched to a gene. The CDR3 sequence is 14 residues long.

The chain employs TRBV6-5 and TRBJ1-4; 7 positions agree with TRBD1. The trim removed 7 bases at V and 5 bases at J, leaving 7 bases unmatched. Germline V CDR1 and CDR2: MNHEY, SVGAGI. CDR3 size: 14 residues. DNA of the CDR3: TGTGCCAGCACCAAAGACAGGGCAAATGAAAAACTGTTTTTT. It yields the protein CASTKDRANEKLFF.

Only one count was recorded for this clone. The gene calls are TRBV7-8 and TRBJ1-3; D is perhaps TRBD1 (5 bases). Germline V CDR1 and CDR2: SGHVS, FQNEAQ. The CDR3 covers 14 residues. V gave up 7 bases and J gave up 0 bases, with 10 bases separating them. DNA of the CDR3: TGTGCCAGCATGCGGGGCTCCTCTGGAAACACCATATATTTT. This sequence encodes CASMRGSSGNTIYF.

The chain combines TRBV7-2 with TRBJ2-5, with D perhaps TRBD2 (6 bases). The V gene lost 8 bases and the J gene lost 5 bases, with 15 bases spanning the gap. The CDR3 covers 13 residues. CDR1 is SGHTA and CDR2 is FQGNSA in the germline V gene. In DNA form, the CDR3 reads TGTGCCAGCGGGGGACTGTCATGGGAGACCCAGTACTTC. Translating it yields CASGGLSWETQYF.